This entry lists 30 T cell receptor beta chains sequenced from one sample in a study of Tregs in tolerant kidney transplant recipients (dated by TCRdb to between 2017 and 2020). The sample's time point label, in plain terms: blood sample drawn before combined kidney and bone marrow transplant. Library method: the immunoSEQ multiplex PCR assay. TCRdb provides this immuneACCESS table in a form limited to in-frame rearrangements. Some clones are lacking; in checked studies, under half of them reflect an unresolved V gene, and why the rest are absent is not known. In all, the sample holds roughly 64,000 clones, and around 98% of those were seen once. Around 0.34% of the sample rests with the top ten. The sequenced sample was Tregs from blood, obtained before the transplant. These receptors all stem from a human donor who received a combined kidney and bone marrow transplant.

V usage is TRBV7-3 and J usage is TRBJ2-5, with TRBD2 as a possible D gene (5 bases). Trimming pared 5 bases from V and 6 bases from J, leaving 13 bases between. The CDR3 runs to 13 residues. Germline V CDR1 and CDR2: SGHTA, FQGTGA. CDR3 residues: CASSGPREQTQYF. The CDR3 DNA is TGTGCCAGCAGCGGCCCGAGGGAACAGACCCAGTACTTC.

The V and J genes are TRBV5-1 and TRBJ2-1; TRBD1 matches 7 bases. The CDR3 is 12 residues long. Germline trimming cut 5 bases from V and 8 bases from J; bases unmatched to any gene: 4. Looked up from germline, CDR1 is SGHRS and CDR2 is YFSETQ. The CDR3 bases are TGCGCCAGCAGGGACAGGTTAGATGAGCAGTTCTTC. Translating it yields CASRDRLDEQFF.

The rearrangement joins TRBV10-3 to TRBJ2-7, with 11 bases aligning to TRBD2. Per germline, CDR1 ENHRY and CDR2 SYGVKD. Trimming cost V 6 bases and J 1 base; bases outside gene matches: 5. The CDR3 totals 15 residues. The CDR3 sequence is CAIRETSGGSYEQYF. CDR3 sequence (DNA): TGTGCCATCAGAGAAACTAGCGGGGGATCCTACGAGCAGTACTTC.

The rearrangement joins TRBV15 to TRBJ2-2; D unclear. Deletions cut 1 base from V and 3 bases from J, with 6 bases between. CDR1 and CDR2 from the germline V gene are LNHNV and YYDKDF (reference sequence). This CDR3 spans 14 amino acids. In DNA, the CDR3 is TGTGCCACCAGCAGAGCATTAGACACCGGGGAGCTGTTTTTT. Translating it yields CATSRALDTGELFF.

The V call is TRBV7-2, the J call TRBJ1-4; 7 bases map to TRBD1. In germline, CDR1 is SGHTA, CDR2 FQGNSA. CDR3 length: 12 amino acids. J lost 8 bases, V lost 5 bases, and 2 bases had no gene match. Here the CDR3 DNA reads TGTGCCAGCAGCCAGGGGGTCGAAAAACTGTTTTTT. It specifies CASSQGVEKLFF.

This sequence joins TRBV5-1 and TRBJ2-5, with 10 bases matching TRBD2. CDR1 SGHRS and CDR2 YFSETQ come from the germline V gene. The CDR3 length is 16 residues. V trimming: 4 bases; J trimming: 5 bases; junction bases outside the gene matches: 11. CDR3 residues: CASSPASGSGTETQYF. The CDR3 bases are TGCGCCAGCAGCCCAGCTAGCGGGAGCGGGACCGAGACCCAGTACTTC.

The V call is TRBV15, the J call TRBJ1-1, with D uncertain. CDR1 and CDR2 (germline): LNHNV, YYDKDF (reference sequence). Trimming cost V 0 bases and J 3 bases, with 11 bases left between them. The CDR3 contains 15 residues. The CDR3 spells CATSRDWLEDTEAFF. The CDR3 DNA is TGTGCCACCAGCAGAGATTGGTTGGAGGACACTGAAGCTTTCTTT.

The DNA for the CDR3 is TGTGCCAGCAGTCAAACACCGGACTGGTACTCCTACGAGCAGTACTTC. Amino acids: CASSQTPDWYSYEQYF. The rearrangement uses TRBV27 and TRBJ2-7; maybe TRBD2 (5 bases). Germline CDR1 reads MNHEY; CDR2 reads SMNVEV (reference sequence). The CDR3 consists of 16 residues. V lost 5 bases to trimming and J lost 0 bases, with 17 bases between them.

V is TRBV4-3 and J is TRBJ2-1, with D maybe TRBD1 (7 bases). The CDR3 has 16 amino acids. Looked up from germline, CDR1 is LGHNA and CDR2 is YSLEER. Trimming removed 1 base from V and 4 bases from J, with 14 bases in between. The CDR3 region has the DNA TGCGCCAGCAGCCAAGCGAAGGGGGCGGGGTACAATGAGCAGTTCTTC. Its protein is CASSQAKGAGYNEQFF.

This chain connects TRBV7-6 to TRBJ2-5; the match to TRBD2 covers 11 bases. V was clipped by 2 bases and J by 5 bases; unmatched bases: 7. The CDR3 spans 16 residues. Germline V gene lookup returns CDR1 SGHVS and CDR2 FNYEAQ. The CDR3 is CASSLSSGGPGETQYF. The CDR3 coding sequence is TGTGCCAGCAGCTTATCTAGCGGGGGGCCGGGGGAGACCCAGTACTTC.

The CDR3 bases are TGTGCCAGCTCACGACAACCGACAGCAATACTGCAGTACTTC. Protein sequence: CASSRQPTAILQYF. The J gene is TRBJ2-7, the V gene TRBV18; perhaps TRBD1 as D (5 bases). This CDR3 comprises 14 residues. The V end was cut by 4 bases, the J end by 9 bases, with 19 bases between. Per germline, CDR1 KGHSH and CDR2 LQKENI. The full variable domain, with the rest looked up from reference TRBV18 and TRBJ2-7, is NAGVMQNPRHLVRRRGQEARLRCSPMKGHSHVYWYRQLPEEGLKFMVYLQKENIIDESGMPKERFSAEFPKEGPSILRIQQVVRGDSAAYFCASSRQPTAILQYFGPGTRLTVT.

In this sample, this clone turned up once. The CDR3 coding sequence is TGTGCCAGCAGTTCACGACAGGGGCGATCCTACAATGAGCAGTTCTTC. Translation gives CASSSRQGRSYNEQFF. The genes are TRBV28 and TRBJ2-1, with TRBD1 matching over 8 bases. Trimming removed 4 bases from V and 1 base from J; junction bases left unmatched: 6. Germline V lookup: CDR1 MDHEN, CDR2 SYDVKM. This CDR3 spans 16 amino acids.

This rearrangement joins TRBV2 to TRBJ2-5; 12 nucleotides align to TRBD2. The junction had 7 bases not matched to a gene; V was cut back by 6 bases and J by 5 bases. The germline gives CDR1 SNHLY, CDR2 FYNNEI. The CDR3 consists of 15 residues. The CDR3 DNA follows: TGTGCCAGCAGCCCTCTAGCGGGGGGGCTGGAGACCCAGTACTTC. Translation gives CASSPLAGGLETQYF.

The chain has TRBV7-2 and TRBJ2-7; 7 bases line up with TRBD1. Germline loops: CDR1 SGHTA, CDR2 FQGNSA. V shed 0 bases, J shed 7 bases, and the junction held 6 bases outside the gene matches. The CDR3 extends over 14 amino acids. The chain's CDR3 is CASSLAKGAHEQYF. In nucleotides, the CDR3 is TGTGCCAGCAGCTTAGCGAAGGGGGCGCATGAGCAGTACTTC.

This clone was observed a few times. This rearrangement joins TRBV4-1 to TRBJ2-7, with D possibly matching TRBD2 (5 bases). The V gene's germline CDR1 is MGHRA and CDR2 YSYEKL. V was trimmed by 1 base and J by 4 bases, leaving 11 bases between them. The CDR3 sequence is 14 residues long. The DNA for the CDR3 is TGCGCCAGCAGCCAAGCCGGGGTTATTTACGAGCAGTACTTC. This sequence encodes CASSQAGVIYEQYF.

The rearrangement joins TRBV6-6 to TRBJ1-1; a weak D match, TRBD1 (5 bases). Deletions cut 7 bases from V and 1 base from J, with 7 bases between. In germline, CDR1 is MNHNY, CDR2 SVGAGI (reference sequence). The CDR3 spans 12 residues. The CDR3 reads CASTTANTEAFF. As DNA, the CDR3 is TGTGCCAGCACGACAGCGAACACTGAAGCTTTCTTT.

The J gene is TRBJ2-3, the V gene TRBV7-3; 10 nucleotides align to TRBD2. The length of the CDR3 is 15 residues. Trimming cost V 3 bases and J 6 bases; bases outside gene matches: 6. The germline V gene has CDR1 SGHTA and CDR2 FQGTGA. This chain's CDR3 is CASSFSGGAWDTQYF. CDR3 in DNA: TGTGCCAGCAGCTTCAGCGGGGGGGCATGGGATACGCAGTATTTT.

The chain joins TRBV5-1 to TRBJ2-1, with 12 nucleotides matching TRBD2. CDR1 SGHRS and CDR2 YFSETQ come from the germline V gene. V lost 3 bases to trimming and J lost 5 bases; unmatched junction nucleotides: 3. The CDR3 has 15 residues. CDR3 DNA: TGCGCCAGCAGCTCCCGGACTAGCGGGAACAATGAGCAGTTCTTC. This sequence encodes CASSSRTSGNNEQFF.

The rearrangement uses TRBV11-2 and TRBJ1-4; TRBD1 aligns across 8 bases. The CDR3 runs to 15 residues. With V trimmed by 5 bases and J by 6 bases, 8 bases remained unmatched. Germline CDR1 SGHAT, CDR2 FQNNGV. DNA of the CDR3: TGTGCCAGCAGCGTCGACAGGGGTGGGCATGAAAAACTGTTTTTT. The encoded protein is CASSVDRGGHEKLFF.

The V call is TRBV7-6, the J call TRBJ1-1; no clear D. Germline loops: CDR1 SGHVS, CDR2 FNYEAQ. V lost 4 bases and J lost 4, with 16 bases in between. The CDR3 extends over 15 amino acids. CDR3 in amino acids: CASSYQLGEITEAFF. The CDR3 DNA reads TGTGCCAGCAGCTACCAGCTAGGTGAGATCACTGAAGCTTTCTTT.

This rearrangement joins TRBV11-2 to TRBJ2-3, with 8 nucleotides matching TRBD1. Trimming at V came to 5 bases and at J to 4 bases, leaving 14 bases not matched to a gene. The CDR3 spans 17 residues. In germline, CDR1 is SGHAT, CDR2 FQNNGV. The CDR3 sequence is CASSTGQGIWVADTQYF. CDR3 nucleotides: TGTGCCAGCAGCACCGGACAGGGAATTTGGGTGGCAGATACGCAGTATTTT.

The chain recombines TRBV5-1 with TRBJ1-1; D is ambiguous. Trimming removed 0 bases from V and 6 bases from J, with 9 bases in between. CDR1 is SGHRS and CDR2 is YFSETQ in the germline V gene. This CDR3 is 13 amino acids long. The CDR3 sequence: CASSLALQSEAFF. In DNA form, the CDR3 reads TGCGCCAGCAGCTTGGCCTTACAGTCTGAAGCTTTCTTT.

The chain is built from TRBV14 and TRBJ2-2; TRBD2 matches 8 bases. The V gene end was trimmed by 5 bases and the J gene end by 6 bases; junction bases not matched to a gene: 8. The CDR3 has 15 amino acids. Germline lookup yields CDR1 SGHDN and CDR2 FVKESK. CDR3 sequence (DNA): TGTGCCAGCAGCTTTCTAGCGGGTATCCCCGGGGAGCTGTTTTTT. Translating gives CASSFLAGIPGELFF.

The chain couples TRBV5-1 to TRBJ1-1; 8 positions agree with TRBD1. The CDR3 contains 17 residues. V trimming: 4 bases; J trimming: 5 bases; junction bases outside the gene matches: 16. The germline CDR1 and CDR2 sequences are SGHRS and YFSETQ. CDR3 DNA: TGCGCCAGCAGCCCCCATCCCGGGACAGGTTCAAAGACTGAAGCTTTCTTT. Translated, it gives CASSPHPGTGSKTEAFF.

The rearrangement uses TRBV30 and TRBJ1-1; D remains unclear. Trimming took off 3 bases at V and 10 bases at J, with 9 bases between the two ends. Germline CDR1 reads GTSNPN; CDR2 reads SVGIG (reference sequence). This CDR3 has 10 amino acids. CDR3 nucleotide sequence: TGTGCCTGGAGAATCACTCGAGCTTTCTTT. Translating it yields CAWRITRAFF.

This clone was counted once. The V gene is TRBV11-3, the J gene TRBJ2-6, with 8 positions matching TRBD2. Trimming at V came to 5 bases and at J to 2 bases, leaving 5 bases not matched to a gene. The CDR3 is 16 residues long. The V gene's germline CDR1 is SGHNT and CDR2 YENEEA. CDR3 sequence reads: CASSLRGGTGANVLTF. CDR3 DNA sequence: TGTGCCAGCAGCCTCCGGGGGGGAACTGGGGCCAACGTCCTGACTTTC. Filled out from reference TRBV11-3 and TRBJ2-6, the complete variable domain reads EAGVVQSPRYKIIEKKQPVAFWCNPISGHNTLYWYLQNLGQGPELLIRYENEEAVDDSQLPKDRFSAERLKGVDSTLKIQPAELGDSAVYLCASSLRGGTGANVLTFGAGSRLTVL.

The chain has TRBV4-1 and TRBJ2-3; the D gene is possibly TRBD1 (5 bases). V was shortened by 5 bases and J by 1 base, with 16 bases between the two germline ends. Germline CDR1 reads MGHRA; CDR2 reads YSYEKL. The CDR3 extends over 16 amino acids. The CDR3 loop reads CASSSRTRTGTDTQYF. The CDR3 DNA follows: TGCGCCAGCAGCTCTAGGACACGGACCGGCACAGATACGCAGTATTTT.

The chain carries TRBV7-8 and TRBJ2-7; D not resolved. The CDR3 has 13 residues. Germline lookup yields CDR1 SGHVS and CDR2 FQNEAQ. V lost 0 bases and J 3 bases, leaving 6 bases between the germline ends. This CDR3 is CASSLASFYEQYF. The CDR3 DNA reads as TGTGCCAGCAGCTTAGCTAGCTTCTACGAGCAGTACTTC.

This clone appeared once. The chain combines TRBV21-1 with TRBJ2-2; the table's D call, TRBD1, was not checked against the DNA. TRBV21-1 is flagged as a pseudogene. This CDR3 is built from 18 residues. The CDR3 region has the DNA TGTGCCAGCAGCAAACGACAGGGTAGGCACGCGAACACCGGGGAGCTGTTTTTT. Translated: CASSKRQGRHANTGELFF.

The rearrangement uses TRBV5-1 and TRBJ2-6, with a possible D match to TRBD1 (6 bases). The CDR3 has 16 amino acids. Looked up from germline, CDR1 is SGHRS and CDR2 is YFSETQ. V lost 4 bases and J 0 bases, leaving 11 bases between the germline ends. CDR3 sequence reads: CASSLDRSSGANVLTF. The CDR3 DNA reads TGCGCCAGCAGCCTAGACAGGAGCTCTGGGGCCAACGTCCTGACTTTC.